The next 18 T cell receptor beta chains were all read from a single sample in a study of blood T cell repertoires in COVID-19. The assay was immunoSEQ multiplex PCR, and TCRdb's table has in-frame clones only and misses some. The table shows just over 80,000 clones, with about 70% occurring only once. The sample consisted of peripheral blood. The receptors here all came from a woman older than 75 with active or convalescent COVID-19.

The chain couples TRBV6-2 or TRBV6-3 to TRBJ2-1, with TRBD1 matching over 9 bases. Germline V gene sequence: CDR1 MNHEY, CDR2 SVGEGT. This CDR3 comprises 16 residues. The trim removed 5 bases at V and 0 bases at J, leaving 5 bases unmatched. CDR3 sequence reads: CASSQGTGSSYNEQFF. The CDR3 nucleotides read TGTGCCAGCAGTCAAGGGACAGGGAGCTCCTACAATGAGCAGTTCTTC.

The J gene is TRBJ2-7, the V gene TRBV30, with TRBD2 matching 8 bases. Trimming at V came to 3 bases and at J to 3 bases, leaving 7 bases not matched to a gene. Germline V gene data show CDR1 as GTSNPN and CDR2 as SVGIG (reference sequence). This CDR3 is built from 14 residues. The CDR3 bases are TGTGCCTGGAGCCCCCCCAGCGGGGGCTACGAGCAGTACTTC. Its translation is CAWSPPSGGYEQYF.

In its sample, this clone was seen once. The CDR3 spells CASSYWGRGSTEAFF. The CDR3 DNA follows: TGTGCCAGCAGTTACTGGGGCAGGGGGTCGACTGAAGCTTTCTTT. The J gene is TRBJ1-1, the V gene TRBV6-2 or TRBV6-3; TRBD1 agrees at 7 bases. The V and J ends lost 1 base and 5 bases, in that order; junction bases with no gene match: 7. CDR1 is MNHEY, CDR2 SVGEGT, per germline. This CDR3 is built from 15 residues.

The genes are TRBV11-2 and TRBJ1-1; D perhaps matches TRBD1 (6 bases). CDR1 and CDR2 from the germline V gene are SGHAT and FQNNGV. This CDR3 is built from 13 residues. Trimming shortened V by 5 bases and J by 11 bases, and 18 bases separated the two germline ends. The CDR3 DNA reads as TGTGCCAGCAGCGTAGGGACAACAGGGTATGCTTTCTTT. Its translation: CASSVGTTGYAFF.

This clone appeared a few times. This chain joins TRBV6-6 and TRBJ2-7, with D unresolved. Germline values: CDR1 MNHNY, CDR2 SVGAGI (reference sequence). The CDR3 consists of 14 residues. V was cut by 0 bases and J by 3 bases, with 9 bases left in between. The CDR3 region is CASSYSLDGYEQYF. The CDR3 DNA reads TGTGCCAGCAGTTACTCCCTAGACGGCTACGAGCAGTACTTC.

The chain combines TRBV7-2 with TRBJ2-1, with 9 bases matching TRBD1. The CDR3 sequence is 15 residues long. Germline CDR1 SGHTA, CDR2 FQGNSA. J was trimmed by 2 bases and V by 5 bases; bases with no gene match: 4. For the CDR3, the DNA is TGTGCCAGCAGCCCGACAGGGGGGGCCTACAATGAGCAGTTCTTC. Amino acids: CASSPTGGAYNEQFF. The entire variable domain, with the rest obtained from reference TRBV7-2 and TRBJ2-1, is as follows: GAGVSQSPSNKVTEKGKDVELRCDPISGHTALYWYRQSLGQGLEFLIYFQGNSAPDKSGLPSDRFSAERTGGSVSTLTIQRTQQEDSAVYLCASSPTGGAYNEQFFGPGTRLTVL.

This clone is a singleton in its sample. The V and J genes are TRBV2 and TRBJ2-1; 15 bases are a match to TRBD2. Germline V gene lookup returns CDR1 SNHLY and CDR2 FYNNEI. The V segment lost 11 bases and the J segment 7 bases; nucleotides outside the gene matches: 15. The CDR3 has 17 amino acids. CDR3 in DNA: TGTGCCGACCGGACTAGCGGGGGGGCTCGGACGTTGAATGAGCAGTTCTTC. It yields the protein CADRTSGGARTLNEQFF.

The chain combines TRBV5-4 with TRBJ1-4; TRBD1 might be the D (5 bases). The CDR3 consists of 20 residues. The germline V gene has CDR1 SGHNT and CDR2 YYREEE (reference sequence). Trimming removed 3 bases at V and 0 bases at J, with 24 bases between. The CDR3 protein is CASSSPDSPRSPSTNEKLFF. CDR3 coding DNA: TGTGCCAGCAGCTCACCTGACAGTCCGCGAAGTCCGTCAACTAATGAAAAACTGTTTTTT.

This clone has just one count. The chain is built from TRBV9 and TRBJ2-1; D remains unclear. The CDR3 loop spans 16 amino acids. V gave up 0 bases and J gave up 5 bases, with 15 bases separating them. Germline CDR1 reads SGDLS; CDR2 reads YYNGEE. In DNA, the CDR3 is TGTGCCAGCAGCGTAGGCACCGGGTCGTGGGACAATGAGCAGTTCTTC. This gives the protein CASSVGTGSWDNEQFF.

This clone was picked up a small number of times. The genes are TRBV5-1 and TRBJ1-1, with a weak D call TRBD1 (5 bases). This CDR3 region has 14 residues. Germline lookup yields CDR1 SGHRS and CDR2 YFSETQ. V was cut by 4 bases and J by 4 bases, with 14 bases left in between. This CDR3 reads CASSAAIGGTEAFF. As DNA, the CDR3 is TGCGCCAGCAGCGCGGCCATCGGGGGCACTGAAGCTTTCTTT.

V gene TRBV9 combines with J gene TRBJ2-1, with 12 bases matching TRBD2. The germline gives CDR1 SGDLS, CDR2 YYNGEE. This CDR3 spans 15 amino acids. J was trimmed by 8 bases and V by 6 bases; bases with no gene match: 9. CDR3 DNA sequence: TGTGCCAGCACCCGGACTAGCGGGGAGGGGGATGAGCAGTTCTTC. It is translated as CASTRTSGEGDEQFF. Together with reference TRBV9 and TRBJ2-1, the CDR3 gives the full variable domain: DSGVTQTPKHLITATGQRVTLRCSPRSGDLSVYWYQQSLDQGLQFLIQYYNGEERAKGNILERFSAQQFPDLHSELNLSSLELGDSALYFCASTRTSGEGDEQFFGPGTRLTVL.

This clone was recorded once. The chain has TRBV6-2 or TRBV6-3 and TRBJ2-3; 15 bases line up with TRBD2. The CDR3 consists of 19 residues. Germline CDR1 and CDR2: MNHEY and SVGEGT. Unmatched junction bases numbered 14, after V lost 5 bases and J lost 5 bases. CDR3 amino acids: CASSAGTSGRFRVGDTQYF. CDR3 in DNA: TGTGCCAGCAGTGCCGGGACTAGCGGGAGGTTTCGGGTAGGAGATACGCAGTATTTT.

The chain carries TRBV3-1 (or the pseudogene TRBV3-2) and TRBJ1-1, with D perhaps TRBD1 (6 bases). CDR3 length: 13 residues. The V end lost 4 bases, the J end lost 5 bases, and 11 bases lay between the germline ends. CDR1 is LGHDT and CDR2 is YNNKEL in the germline V gene (reference sequence). CDR3 sequence: CASSPRQVTEAFF. The CDR3 DNA follows: TGTGCCAGCAGCCCCCGACAGGTGACTGAAGCTTTCTTT.

The chain couples TRBV4-3 to TRBJ1-6; a possible D gene is TRBD1 (5 bases). The CDR3 totals 16 residues. CDR1 is LGHNA, CDR2 YSLEER, per germline. Trimming left V 1 base short and J 7 bases short, with 14 bases between. In DNA form, the CDR3 reads TGCGCCAGCAGCCAAGTTAGGGGTTATACGAATTCACCCCTCCACTTT. It yields the protein CASSQVRGYTNSPLHF.

This chain links TRBV3-1 (or the pseudogene TRBV3-2) with TRBJ1-1, with a weak D call TRBD1 (6 bases). The V and J ends lost 4 bases and 1 base respectively, with 13 bases between them. The CDR3 has 15 residues. Germline CDR1 is LGHDT and CDR2 is YNNKEL (reference sequence). The CDR3 region has the DNA TGTGCCAGCAGCCGAGATGGACAGCGGAACACTGAAGCTTTCTTT. It is translated as CASSRDGQRNTEAFF.

This clone was counted between two and nine times. The DNA for the CDR3 is TGTGCCAGCAGCACCGGACAGGGAGGGGCATACGAAAAACTGTTTTTT. The encoded protein is CASSTGQGGAYEKLFF. The chain uses TRBV6-2 or TRBV6-3 and TRBJ1-4; the match to TRBD1 covers 8 bases. The V gene's germline CDR1 is MNHEY and CDR2 SVGEGT. This CDR3 has 16 residues. The V segment lost 6 bases and the J segment 8 bases; nucleotides outside the gene matches: 14.

The V gene is TRBV19, the J gene TRBJ2-2, with D possibly being TRBD2 (6 bases). This CDR3 region has 14 residues. V shed 3 bases and J shed 7 bases, with 12 bases lying between them. Germline V gene lookup returns CDR1 LNHDA and CDR2 SQIVND (reference sequence). The DNA of the CDR3 is TGTGCCAGTAGTATTACCGGGGGAAACGGGGAGCTGTTTTTT. Its translation: CASSITGGNGELFF. Full variable domain (outside the CDR3, taken from reference TRBV19 and TRBJ2-2): DGGITQSPKYLFRKEGQNVTLSCEQNLNHDAMYWYRQDPGQGLRLIYYSQIVNDFQKGDIAEGYSVSREKKESFPLTVTSAQKNPTAFYLCASSITGGNGELFFGEGSRLTVL.

Comment on this clone: One end of the junction is discordant with germline, which a read error may explain. The gene calls are TRBV7-7 and TRBJ2-6, with 7 bases that match TRBD2. CDR1 is SSHAT, CDR2 FNYEAQ, per germline (reference sequence). CDR3 length equals 13 residues. The CDR3 reads CASSLGRGNVLTF. The CDR3 DNA follows: TGTGCTAGCAGCTTAGGGAGGGGTAACGTCCTGACTTTC.